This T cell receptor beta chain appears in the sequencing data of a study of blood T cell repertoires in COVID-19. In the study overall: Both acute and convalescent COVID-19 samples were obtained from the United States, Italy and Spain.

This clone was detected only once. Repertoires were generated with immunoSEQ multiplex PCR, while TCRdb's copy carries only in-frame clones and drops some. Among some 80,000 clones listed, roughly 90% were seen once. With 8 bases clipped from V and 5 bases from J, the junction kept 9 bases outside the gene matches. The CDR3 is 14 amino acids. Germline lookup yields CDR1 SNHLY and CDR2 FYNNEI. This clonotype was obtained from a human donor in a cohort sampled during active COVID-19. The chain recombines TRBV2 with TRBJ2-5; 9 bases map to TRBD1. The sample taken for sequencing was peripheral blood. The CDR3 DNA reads TGTGCCAGCGGGGAGACAGGGGGTTTGGAGACCCAGTACTTC. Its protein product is CASGETGGLETQYF.